This TCR beta chain is from a study of shared clonotypes between healthy human individuals. Repertoires were generated with immunoSEQ multiplex PCR, while TCRdb's copy carries only in-frame clones and drops some. The sample consists of about 2,200,000 clones, 85% to 95% of them appearing once. Positively selected for CCR7, the CD45RO-negative cells used as naive CD8 cells excluded terminally differentiated effector memory CD45RA+ cells. Germline V gives CDR1 LNHDA, CDR2 SQIVND (reference sequence). J was trimmed by 2 bases and V by 3 bases; bases with no gene match: 6. The length of the CDR3 is 15 residues.

The rearrangement joins TRBV19 to TRBJ2-7, with 8 bases aligning to TRBD1. Sequencing input: naive CD8+ T cells from PBMCs. This receptor was obtained from a man between 18 and 29 years old in good health. Some clones in this sample may be carry-over from other donors' samples. CDR3 loop: CASSITQGVPYEQYF. In DNA form, the CDR3 reads TGTGCCAGTAGTATCACACAGGGGGTACCCTACGAGCAGTACTTC.